Presented here are 20 T cell receptor beta chains from one specimen sequenced in a study of Ad26.COV2.S vaccination and SARS-CoV-2 variants. Sequencing used immunoSEQ multiplex PCR; TCRdb keeps in-frame clones, though not all of them. The repertoire holds roughly 500,000 clones, with roughly 85% as singletons. This sample's treatment: approximately 18 received Ad26.COV2.S at low or high dose, single or two shots; 5 received placebo; per-sample allocation not given. Samples came from day 63 after the first vaccine or placebo injection. The specimen was peripheral blood, collected in a trial of Ad26.COV2.S vaccine versus placebo. The receptors derive from a person aged 18 to 65 who received the Ad26.COV2.S COVID-19 vaccine or a placebo.

The V and J genes are TRBV3-1 (or the pseudogene TRBV3-2) and TRBJ2-5, with 11 bases that match TRBD2. This CDR3 is 17 amino acids long. Germline lookup yields CDR1 LGHDT and CDR2 YNNKEL (reference sequence). The V segment lost 1 base and the J segment 4 bases; nucleotides outside the gene matches: 8. The CDR3 region is CASSQGLAGGQIETQYF. In nucleotides, the CDR3 is TGTGCCAGCAGCCAAGGATTAGCGGGAGGGCAGATAGAGACCCAGTACTTC.

The genes are TRBV3-1 (or the pseudogene TRBV3-2) and TRBJ1-1; a weak D match, TRBD1 (6 bases). Germline V gene sequence: CDR1 LGHDT, CDR2 YNNKEL (reference sequence). This CDR3 has 15 residues. Deletions cut 1 base from V and 0 bases from J, with 9 bases between. CDR3 sequence: CASSQGQEMNTEAFF. CDR3 bases: TGTGCCAGCAGCCAAGGACAGGAAATGAACACTGAAGCTTTCTTT.

This clone was observed a few times. This rearrangement joins TRBV28 to TRBJ2-7; weak D call: TRBD2 (6 bases). CDR1 is MDHEN and CDR2 is SYDVKM in the germline V gene. Trimming cost V 8 bases and J 2 bases, with 19 bases left between them. The CDR3 contains 15 residues. CDR3 sequence: CASWGRGTEAYEQYF. In DNA, the CDR3 is TGTGCCAGCTGGGGACGAGGGACTGAGGCCTACGAGCAGTACTTC. Filled out from reference TRBV28 and TRBJ2-7, the complete variable domain reads DVKVTQSSRYLVKRTGEKVFLECVQDMDHENMFWYRQDPGLGLRLIYFSYDVKMKEKGDIPEGYSVSREKKERFSLILESASTNQTSMYLCASWGRGTEAYEQYFGPGTRLTVT.

V and J are TRBV10-1 and TRBJ2-4; tentatively, D is TRBD2 (6 bases). This CDR3 comprises 12 residues. V dropped 6 bases and J dropped 14 bases, with 17 bases sitting between them. CDR1 WNHNN and CDR2 SYGVQD come from the germline V gene (reference sequence). CDR3 region: CASRGIPGLKYF. The CDR3 DNA reads TGCGCCAGCAGGGGGATTCCGGGACTCAAGTACTTC.

The chain carries TRBV25-1 and TRBJ1-1; the D gene is possibly TRBD1 (6 bases). The V and J ends lost 5 bases and 6 bases respectively, with 13 bases between them. The CDR3 is 13 residues long. Germline CDR1 is MGHDK and CDR2 is SYGVNS. CDR3 protein: CASSRTGIAEAFF. For the CDR3, the DNA is TGTGCCAGCAGTCGAACAGGGATCGCTGAAGCTTTCTTT.

The rearrangement uses TRBV9 and TRBJ1-2, with TRBD1 matching 8 bases. The CDR3 is made up of 14 amino acids. The germline CDR1 and CDR2 sequences are SGDLS and YYNGEE. Losses at the gene ends were 4 bases for V and 8 bases for J; bases not matched to a gene: 10. CDR3 DNA: TGTGCCAGCAGCAAGACGACAGGGGACGGCGGCTACACCTTC. It is translated as CASSKTTGDGGYTF.

This chain joins TRBV11-2 and TRBJ2-1; D unresolved. V dropped 5 bases and J dropped 0 bases, with 11 bases sitting between them. The germline V gene encodes CDR1 SGHAT and CDR2 FQNNGV. The CDR3 contains 15 residues. The CDR3 DNA is TGTGCCAGCAGCCCGTCCCTGAGCTCCTACAATGAGCAGTTCTTC. It is translated as CASSPSLSSYNEQFF.

This chain joins TRBV6-2 or TRBV6-3 and TRBJ2-1; D remains ambiguous. The CDR3 contains 13 residues. V was cut by 5 bases and J by 9 bases, with 14 bases left in between. The germline V gene has CDR1 MNHEY and CDR2 SVGEGT. CDR3 sequence reads: CASSARVLPEQFF. Here the CDR3 DNA reads TGTGCCAGCAGTGCAAGGGTTTTGCCTGAGCAGTTCTTC.

The chain links TRBV5-6 to TRBJ2-3, with 15 positions matching TRBD2. Germline V gene lookup returns CDR1 SGHDT and CDR2 YYEEEE. V lost 3 bases, J lost 3 bases, and 8 bases stayed unmatched. CDR3 length: 18 amino acids. CDR3 region: CASSSLRTSGRVTDTQYF. In DNA form, the CDR3 reads TGTGCCAGCAGCTCGCTGAGGACTAGCGGGAGGGTGACAGATACGCAGTATTTT.

This sequence joins TRBV27 and TRBJ1-2; the match to TRBD1 covers 7 bases. In germline, CDR1 is MNHEY, CDR2 SMNVEV (reference sequence). V dropped 6 bases and J dropped 1; count of bases not matched to a gene: 11. This CDR3 comprises 16 residues. The chain's CDR3 is CASRSGTEAFNYGYTF. Written as DNA, the CDR3 is TGTGCCAGCAGGTCCGGGACAGAGGCATTTAACTATGGCTACACCTTC.

The CDR3 is CASSSTEAGGRTQYF. The CDR3 DNA is TGTGCCAGCAGTTCAACCGAAGCGGGAGGTCGTACGCAGTATTTT. The chain recombines TRBV28 with TRBJ2-3; TRBD2 aligns across 9 bases. Germline V gives CDR1 MDHEN, CDR2 SYDVKM. The V and J ends lost 4 bases and 8 bases, in that order; junction bases with no gene match: 10. The CDR3 loop spans 15 amino acids.

This chain joins TRBV6-5 and TRBJ1-1; D ambiguous. The V end lost 4 bases, the J end lost 0 bases, and 15 bases lay between the germline ends. Looked up from germline, CDR1 is MNHEY and CDR2 is SVGAGI. This CDR3 is 16 amino acids long. CDR3 coding DNA: TGTGCCAGCAGTTTTTTTACGGTCGACATGAACACTGAAGCTTTCTTT. Translated: CASSFFTVDMNTEAFF.

The chain joins TRBV6-6 to TRBJ2-1, with 11 positions matching TRBD2. Germline V gives CDR1 MNHNY, CDR2 SVGAGI (reference sequence). The CDR3 length is 15 residues. V was clipped by 0 bases and J by 9 bases; unmatched bases: 4. The CDR3 spells CASSYSSGRAREQFF. The CDR3 DNA reads TGTGCCAGCAGTTACTCTAGCGGGAGGGCCCGTGAGCAGTTCTTC.

The chain carries TRBV24-1 and TRBJ1-2; 8 nucleotides agree with TRBD1. This CDR3 contains 13 residues. With V trimmed by 9 bases and J by 6 bases, 8 bases remained unmatched. CDR1 is KGHDR, CDR2 SFDVKD, per germline. CDR3 sequence: CATGRAGGDGYTF. The CDR3 DNA reads TGTGCCACCGGAAGAGCAGGGGGCGATGGCTACACCTTC.

The chain couples TRBV7-2 to TRBJ1-1; D unclear. This CDR3 contains 16 residues. Germline V CDR1 and CDR2: SGHTA, FQGNSA. V dropped 3 bases and J dropped 6 bases, with 20 bases sitting between them. The CDR3 bases are TGTGCCAGCAGCTTGAATCGTGGGATTTCGGCCCCTGAAGCTTTCTTT. It yields the protein CASSLNRGISAPEAFF.

The V call is TRBV6-6, the J call TRBJ2-7; possibly TRBD1 for D (5 bases). Per germline, CDR1 MNHNY and CDR2 SVGAGI (reference sequence). V gave up 7 bases and J gave up 6 bases, with 16 bases separating them. CDR3 size: 13 residues. This chain's CDR3 is CASTPRRAGEQYF. CDR3 DNA: TGTGCCAGCACCCCCCGCAGGGCCGGCGAGCAGTACTTC.

The chain employs TRBV25-1 and TRBJ2-5; 7 bases map to TRBD1. Germline V lookup: CDR1 MGHDK, CDR2 SYGVNS. The junction had 13 bases not matched to a gene; V was cut back by 10 bases and J by 2 bases. CDR3 length: 15 residues. This chain's CDR3 is CANPQGTDPQETQYF. The CDR3, as DNA: TGTGCCAACCCCCAAGGGACAGACCCTCAAGAGACCCAGTACTTC.

V and J are TRBV7-9 and TRBJ2-1; tentative D call: TRBD2 (6 bases). V was shortened by 5 bases and J by 5 bases, with 19 bases between the two germline ends. The CDR3 spans 16 residues. CDR1 is SEHNR, CDR2 FQNEAQ, per germline (reference sequence). Here the CDR3 DNA reads TGTGCCAGCAGCCCACGTGGGGGACGCGGGGACAATGAGCAGTTCTTC. It translates to CASSPRGGRGDNEQFF.

As DNA, the CDR3 is TGTGCCAGCAGTGAATGGCTAGCGGGACAAGAGACCCAGTACTTC. Protein: CASSEWLAGQETQYF. The chain joins TRBV25-1 to TRBJ2-5; 9 bases map to TRBD2. The V gene end was trimmed by 1 base and the J gene end by 2 bases; junction bases not matched to a gene: 2. The CDR3 totals 15 residues. Germline lookup yields CDR1 MGHDK and CDR2 SYGVNS.

The chain has TRBV29-1 and TRBJ2-2, with D perhaps TRBD1 (6 bases). The ends were cut back, 2 bases at V and 0 bases at J, with 13 bases in the middle. CDR3 length equals 16 residues. Per germline, CDR1 SQVTM and CDR2 ANQGSEA. Written as DNA, the CDR3 is TGCAGCGTTGAAATTAGACAGGCTTCGAACACCGGGGAGCTGTTTTTT. Its protein is CSVEIRQASNTGELFF.